The source of this T cell receptor beta chain is a study of cytomegalovirus exposure and HLA in healthy donors. For the study at large: The 110 or so validation repertoires used a platform that matched the one used for the approximately 670 first-cohort repertoires, as a later analysis reported. Findings of the study overall: A list of 150 or so TCR beta chains associated with cytomegalovirus was given. It was confirmed in vitro that a few of the CMV-associated chains were specific for CMV antigens.

The CDR3 runs to 15 residues. Germline V gene lookup returns CDR1 LNHDA and CDR2 SQIVND (reference sequence). With 7 bases removed from V and 2 bases from J, the gap between germline ends came to 17 bases. The donors were part of the validation cohort of 95 to 150 subjects. That cohort was separate from the first cohort, which comprised 500 to 700 subjects. Notes on this clone: The antigen remains undetermined.

Using immunoSEQ multiplex PCR, the repertoire was profiled, and TCRdb retains in-frame clones only, with some absent. The sample holds approximately 150,000 clones, 86% seen once. The sequencing sample was made of PBMCs. The receptor was derived from a man aged 18 to 30 in good health and CMV-seropositive. The chain uses TRBV19 and TRBJ1-1, with D unresolved. This CDR3 is CASTRNRGANTEAFF. The DNA of the CDR3 is TGTGCCAGTACTCGAAACCGCGGAGCAAACACTGAAGCTTTCTTT.